This T cell receptor beta chain stems from a study of T-cell reconstitution after alpha-beta-depleted transplantation in children. Study-wide findings and caveats: By about two months after transplant, alpha-beta T cells reportedly arose from several hundred graft clones that had expanded. T-cell numbers and diversity, one year after transplant, stemmed largely from T cells that were newly produced.

The TCRbeta library was prepared with unique molecular identifiers. MiXCR, run by TCRdb on the PCR reads, gives a single entry per CDR3 protein. The data show fewer than 350,000 distinct CDR3 sequences, approximately 10% seen once. Worth noting for this clonotype: Its antigen remains unknown.

The trim removed 3 bases at V and 0 bases at J, leaving 4 bases unmatched. Germline values: CDR1 MGHRA, CDR2 YSYEKL. This CDR3 contains 15 residues. Material: peripheral blood, obtained 180 days after TCRalphabeta/CD19-depleted stem cell transplant. The chain combines TRBV4-1 with TRBJ2-7; 8 positions agree with TRBD1. This clonotype was sampled from a male patient aged 2-9 years who had a stem cell transplant for chronic granulomatous disease, so the T cells may come from the graft donor. CDR3 protein: CASSQGQASSYEQYF. The CDR3 region has the DNA TGCGCCAGCAGCCAGGGACAGGCGAGCTCCTACGAGCAGTACTTC.